Listed below are T cell receptor beta chains from one sample, sequenced in a study of CD8 T cells in ankylosing spondylitis. MiXCR was run by TCRdb on the 5' RACE reads, yielding one entry per CDR3 protein. The repertoire includes under 200,000 distinct CDR3 sequences, approximately 10% of them detected once, and approximately 32% sits in the top ten. What was sequenced was blood, either unsorted or a sorted T cell fraction (not recorded which). The origin of the receptors is a male donor with ankylosing spondylitis or in good health (not recorded which). Each CDR3 is given with its conserved first and last residue. The D gene is left open where the match is weak. Clone size appears in some rows only: once, few, many, or a class for an expanded clone.

abundance,j_gene,d_gene,v_gene,CDR3nt,CDR3aa
many,TRBJ2-5,TRBD1,TRBV12-3/TRBV12-4,TGTGCCAGCAGTTTACAGGGGGCGCAAGAGACCCAGTACTTC,CASSLQGAQETQYF
medium-sized,TRBJ2-1,-,TRBV27,TGTGCCAGCAGTGGGGCCCTGGAAGGGTCCTACAATGAGCAGTTCTTC,CASSGALEGSYNEQFF
many,TRBJ1-2,TRBD1,TRBV12-3/TRBV12-4,TGTGCCAGCATACTTGACAGGGATGGTGGCTACACCTTC,CASILDRDGGYTF
-,TRBJ2-7,-,TRBV7-2,TGTGCCAGCAGCTTAGGGCTGACTTCCTACGAGCAGTACTTC,CASSLGLTSYEQYF
many,TRBJ2-3,-,TRBV28,TGTGCCAGCAGTCCGGTAGCAGATACGCAGTATTTT,CASSPVADTQYF
many,TRBJ2-3,TRBD1,TRBV28,TGTGCCAGCAGTCCAGGACAGGGGAAGACAGATACGCAGTATTTT,CASSPGQGKTDTQYF
many,TRBJ2-3,TRBD2,TRBV9,TGTGCCAGCAGCGTAGCTGGGACTAGCGGGCTTACCCCAGATACGCAGTATTTT,CASSVAGTSGLTPDTQYF
-,TRBJ2-7,TRBD1,TRBV20-1,TGCTGTGCCCAATTGCGTGGCAGGGGGCGCATCGACGAGCAGTACTTC,CCAQLRGRGRIDEQYF
few,TRBJ2-7,-,TRBV7-9,TGTGCCAGCGTAGGCGTGGCGACAGGACGCTACGAGCAGTACTTC,CASVGVATGRYEQYF
few,TRBJ2-1,TRBD2,TRBV11-2,TGTGCCAGCAGTCCACTACCGGGACTAGCGGTAATCTACAATGAGCAGTTCTTC,CASSPLPGLAVIYNEQFF
few,TRBJ2-1,-,TRBV20-1,TGCAGTGCTAGAGATGGGCGGTGGAGGGGTGGGTACAATGAGCAGTTCTTC,CSARDGRWRGGYNEQFF
many,TRBJ1-2,-,TRBV20-1,TGCAGTGCTTACGGTCAGGGGCAAGGCTACACCTTC,CSAYGQGQGYTF
many,TRBJ2-3,TRBD2,TRBV11-1,TGTGCCAGCAAGGAGTTAGCGGGAGGGCCGGGTGATACGCAGTATTTT,CASKELAGGPGDTQYF
many,TRBJ1-1,-,TRBV7-8,TGTGCCAGCAGCTTAGGTCCATACACTGAAGCTTTCTTT,CASSLGPYTEAFF
many,TRBJ2-3,-,TRBV7-6,TGTGCCAGCAGCTTAGCTAGCGGTCGCACAGATACGCAGTATTTT,CASSLASGRTDTQYF